Sequencing of this T cell receptor beta chain was carried out in a study of T cells after yellow fever vaccination (dated by TCRdb to the late 2010s). With regard to the full study: Libraries from fractions with low cell numbers were prepared with the SMART-Seq v4 Ultra Low Input RNA kit. To follow T-cell clones before and after primary and booster YFV17D yellow fever vaccination, bulk TCR alpha and beta repertoires were sequenced over time. The cohort comprised two healthy male donors, one aged 18 to 30 and one aged 30 to 39 years. Blood was drawn at multiple timepoints before and after primary and secondary immunization, with bulk PBMC replicates and cell subsets isolated. Overall study results and their limits: Because only a couple of donors were included in the study, the extent to which the findings can be generalized is limited. The secondary T-cell response was weaker than the primary response but faster, peaking on day 5 instead of day 15. Computational filtering was required because FACS-sorted repertoires could contain abundant contaminating clonotypes from the bulk population. A small fraction of clonotypes appeared in both the CD4 and CD8 compartments, likely as a result of convergent recombination. Most clones expanded after primary vaccination were re-detected after the booster (almost 98% of CD4 and around nine tenths of CD8), suggesting broad memory maintenance.

Worth noting for this clonotype: No cognate antigen has been identified for it. No much larger clone exists at a distance of one base, and base qualities are not known.

The treatment or condition label for this specimen denotes: live attenuated yellow fever vaccine strain. Two biological replicates of bulk PBMCs were collected at each blood-draw timepoint. A standard Ficoll-Paque protocol was used to isolate PBMCs from peripheral blood. TriZol was used to extract RNA from bulk PBMCs, from CD4 and CD8 fractions, and from dextramer-positive and dextramer-negative fractions. The CDR3, from cysteine to phenylalanine, totals 12 residues. The sequence is cut down to CDR3 DNA, 36 bases in frame from base 1. Trimming takes 4 bases from V and 5 bases from J, and the germline ends sit 9 bases apart. TCR cDNA was synthesized by 5'RACE template switching, which introduced a universal primer site and unique molecular identifiers. Priming for cDNA synthesis came from both the TCR alpha and TCR beta constant segments. Library amplification used two PCR steps, and the second PCR step added sample barcodes and sequencing adapters. Sequencing of libraries was performed on Illumina HiSeq 2500 (2x100 bp) or NovaSeq (2x150 bp). Per the original workflow: MIGEC handled demultiplexing of reads and collapsing into UMI consensus sequences, while MiXCR performed V(D)J alignment. Vaccine-responding clonotypes were defined with edgeR using replicate PBMC samples, requiring FDR below 0.01 and a log2 fold change above 5 up to day 15. Each bulk clonotype received a CD4 or CD8 identity based on whether the sequenced CD4 or CD8 repertoire contained that clonotype at higher abundance. TCRdb reworked the public reads: Q25 trimming with fastp, MiXCR clone assembly, productive beta chains retained. Under each unique CDR3 protein, matching rows form one entry showing the most common genes and DNA. TCRdb's processing, not the authors', yielded these V and J calls. The sample table records fewer than 650,000 distinct CDR3 sequences; 20% to 25% of these occur just once. The ten largest make up about a sixth of the sample.

The chain is assembled from TRBV12-3 or TRBV12-4 and TRBJ2-7, with the D gene uncertain. This specimen was PBMCs, taken roughly 20 days after the first yellow fever vaccination. This receptor was identified in a man younger than 35 who received the YFV17D yellow fever vaccine. The CDR3 here reads CASSSTVHEQYF. The nucleotides read TGTGCCAGCAGTTCAACAGTGCACGAGCAGTACTTC.